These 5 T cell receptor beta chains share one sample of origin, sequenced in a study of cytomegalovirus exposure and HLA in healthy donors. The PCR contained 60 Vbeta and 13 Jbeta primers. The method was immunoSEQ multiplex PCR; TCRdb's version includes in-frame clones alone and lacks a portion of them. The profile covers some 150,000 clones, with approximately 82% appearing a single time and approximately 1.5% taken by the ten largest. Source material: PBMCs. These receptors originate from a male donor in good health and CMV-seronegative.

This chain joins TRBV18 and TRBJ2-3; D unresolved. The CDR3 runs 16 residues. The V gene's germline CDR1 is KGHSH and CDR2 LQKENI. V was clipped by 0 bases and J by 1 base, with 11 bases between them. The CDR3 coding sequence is TGTGCCAGCTCACCACCGCTGGCAGGCGGCACAGATACGCAGTATTTT. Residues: CASSPPLAGGTDTQYF.

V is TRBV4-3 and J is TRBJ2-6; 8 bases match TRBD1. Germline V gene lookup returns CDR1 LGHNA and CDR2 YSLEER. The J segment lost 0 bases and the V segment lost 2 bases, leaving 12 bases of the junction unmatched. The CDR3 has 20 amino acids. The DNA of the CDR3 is TGCGCCAGCAGCCAATACACCGGGACAGGATTTTCCTCTGGGGCCAACGTCCTGACTTTC. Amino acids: CASSQYTGTGFSSGANVLTF.

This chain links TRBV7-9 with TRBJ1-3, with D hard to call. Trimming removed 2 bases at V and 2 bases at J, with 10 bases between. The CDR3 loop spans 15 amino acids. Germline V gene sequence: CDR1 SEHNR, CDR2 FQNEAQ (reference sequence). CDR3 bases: TGTGCCAGCAGCTTACGTGGAGGTCCTGGAAACACCATATATTTT. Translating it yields CASSLRGGPGNTIYF.

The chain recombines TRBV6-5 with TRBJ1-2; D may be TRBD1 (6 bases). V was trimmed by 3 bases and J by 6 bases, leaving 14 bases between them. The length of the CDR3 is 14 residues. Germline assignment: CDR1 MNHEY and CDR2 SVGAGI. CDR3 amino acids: CASSYPDRRNGYTF. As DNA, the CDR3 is TGTGCCAGCAGTTATCCCGACAGGAGGAATGGCTACACCTTC.

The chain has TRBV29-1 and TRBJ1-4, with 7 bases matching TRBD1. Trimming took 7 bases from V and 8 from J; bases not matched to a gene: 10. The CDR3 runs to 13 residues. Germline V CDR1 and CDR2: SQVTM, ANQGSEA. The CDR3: CSAPGQTKEKLFF. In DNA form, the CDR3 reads TGCAGCGCACCGGGACAGACAAAGGAAAAACTGTTTTTT.